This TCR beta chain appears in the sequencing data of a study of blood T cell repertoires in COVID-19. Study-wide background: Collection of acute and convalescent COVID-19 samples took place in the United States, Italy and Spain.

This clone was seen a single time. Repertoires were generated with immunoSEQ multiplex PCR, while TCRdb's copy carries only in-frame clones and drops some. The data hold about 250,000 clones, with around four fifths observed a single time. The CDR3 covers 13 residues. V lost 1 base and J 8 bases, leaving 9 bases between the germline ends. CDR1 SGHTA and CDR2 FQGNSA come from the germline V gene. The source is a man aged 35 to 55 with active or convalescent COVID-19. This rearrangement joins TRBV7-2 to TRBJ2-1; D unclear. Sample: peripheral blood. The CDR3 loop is CASSLVEDHEQFF. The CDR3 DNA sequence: TGTGCCAGCAGCTTAGTTGAGGATCATGAGCAGTTCTTC.